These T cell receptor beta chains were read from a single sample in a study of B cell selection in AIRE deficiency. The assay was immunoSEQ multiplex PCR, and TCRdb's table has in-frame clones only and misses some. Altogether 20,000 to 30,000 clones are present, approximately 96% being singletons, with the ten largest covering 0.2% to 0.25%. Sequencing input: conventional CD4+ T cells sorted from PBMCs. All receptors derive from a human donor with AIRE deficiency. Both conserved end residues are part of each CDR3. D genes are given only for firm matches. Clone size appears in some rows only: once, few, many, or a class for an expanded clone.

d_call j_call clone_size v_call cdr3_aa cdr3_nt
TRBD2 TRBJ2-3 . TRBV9 CASSAAGLAGTDTQYF TGTGCCAGCAGCGCGGCGGGACTAGCGGGAACAGATACGCAGTATTTT
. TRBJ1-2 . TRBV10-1 CASSDLDKRFYGYTF TGCGCCAGCAGTGATCTGGACAAGCGCTTCTATGGCTACACCTTC
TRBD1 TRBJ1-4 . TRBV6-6 CASSRPTGVGNEKLFF TGTGCCAGCAGTCGCCCTACAGGGGTGGGTAATGAAAAACTGTTTTTT
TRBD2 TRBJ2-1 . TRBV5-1 CASGLAGDNEQFF TGCGCCAGCGGACTAGCGGGTGACAATGAGCAGTTCTTC
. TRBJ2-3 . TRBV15 CATSRDFRRRGSTDTQYF TGTGCCACCAGCAGAGATTTTCGCCGTCGGGGAAGCACAGATACGCAGTATTTT
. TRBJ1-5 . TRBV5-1 CASSLGPNQPQHF TGCGCCAGCAGCTTGGGTCCGAATCAGCCCCAGCATTTT
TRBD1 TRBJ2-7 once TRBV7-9 CASSSHRDRGFEQYF TGTGCCAGCAGCTCCCACCGGGACAGGGGTTTCGAGCAGTACTTC
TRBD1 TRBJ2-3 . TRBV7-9 CASSPGQGRDTQYF TGTGCCAGCAGCCCAGGACAGGGGAGGGATACGCAGTATTTT
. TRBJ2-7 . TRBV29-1 CSAGQGLAAYEQYF TGCAGCGCCGGGCAGGGGCTAGCGGCCTACGAGCAGTACTTC
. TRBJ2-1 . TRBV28 CASTPQGGSYNEQFF TGTGCCAGCACTCCCCAAGGTGGCTCCTACAATGAGCAGTTCTTC
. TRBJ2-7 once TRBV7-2 CASRSQGGATYEQYF TGTGCCAGCAGATCCCAGGGGGGGGCCACCTACGAGCAGTACTTC
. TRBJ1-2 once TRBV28 CASSFGNGRAWGYTF .
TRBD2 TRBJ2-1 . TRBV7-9 CASSSYWTSGSGNEQFF TGTGCCAGCAGCTCCTACTGGACTAGCGGGTCAGGCAATGAGCAGTTCTTC
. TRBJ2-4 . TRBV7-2 CASSFKPDGTKNIQYF TGTGCCAGCAGCTTTAAACCGGACGGGACCAAAAACATTCAGTACTTC
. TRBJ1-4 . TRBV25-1 CASSEYSRSNEKLFF TGTGCCAGCAGTGAATATTCCAGGTCCAATGAAAAACTGTTTTTT
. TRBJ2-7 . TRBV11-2 CASSLSAVGADPYEQYF TGTGCCAGCAGCTTATCAGCGGTCGGAGCGGACCCCTACGAGCAGTACTTC
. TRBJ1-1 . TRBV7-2 CASSLGGVQAFF TGTGCCAGCAGCTTAGGGGGGGTTCAAGCTTTCTTT
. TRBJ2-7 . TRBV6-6 CASSYFLQGTYEQYF TGTGCCAGCAGTTACTTCCTGCAGGGGACCTACGAGCAGTACTTC
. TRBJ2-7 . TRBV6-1 CASRSSYEQYF TGTGCCAGCAGGAGCTCCTACGAGCAGTACTTC
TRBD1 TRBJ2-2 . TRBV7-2 CASRRDRVFTGELFF TGTGCCAGCAGACGGGACAGGGTCTTCACCGGGGAGCTGTTTTTT
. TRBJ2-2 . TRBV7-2 CASSLGPGNTGELFF TGTGCCAGCAGCTTAGGTCCAGGGAACACCGGGGAGCTGTTTTTT
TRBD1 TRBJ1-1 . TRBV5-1 CASSLENRGSGTEAFF TGCGCCAGCAGCTTGGAAAACAGGGGATCGGGGACTGAAGCTTTCTTT
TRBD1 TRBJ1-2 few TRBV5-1 CASSAGQGAVRYGYTF TGCGCCAGCAGCGCCGGACAGGGGGCGGTACGGTATGGCTACACCTTC
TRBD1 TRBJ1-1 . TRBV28 CASSLNRGTEAFF TGTGCCAGCAGTTTAAACAGGGGCACTGAAGCTTTCTTT
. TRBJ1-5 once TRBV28 CASSTSLEGNQPQHF TGTGCCAGCAGTACCTCCCTGGAAGGAAATCAGCCCCAGCATTTT
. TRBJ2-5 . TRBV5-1 CASSPGGFGQETQYF TGCGCCAGCAGCCCCGGGGGTTTCGGACAAGAGACCCAGTACTTC
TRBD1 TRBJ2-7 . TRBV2 CASNRQGSYEQYF TGTGCCAGCAACCGACAGGGATCCTACGAGCAGTACTTC
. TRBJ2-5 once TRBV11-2 CASSGRYGKRQETQYF TGTGCCAGCAGCGGGAGGTACGGGAAGCGGCAAGAGACCCAGTACTTC
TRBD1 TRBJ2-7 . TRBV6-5 CASSRQGQEQYF TGTGCCAGCAGCAGACAGGGTCAAGAGCAGTACTTC
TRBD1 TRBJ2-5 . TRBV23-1 CASSPDRVRCQETQYF TGCGCCAGCAGCCCGGACAGGGTCAGATGCCAAGAGACCCAGTACTTC
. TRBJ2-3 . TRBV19 CASSTQSDTQYF TGTGCCAGTAGTACCCAGTCGGATACGCAGTATTTT
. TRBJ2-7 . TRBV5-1 CASSLEGAYYEQYF TGCGCCAGCAGCTTGGAAGGGGCTTATTACGAGCAGTACTTC
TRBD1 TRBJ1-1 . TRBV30 CAWSRDSLNTEAFF TGTGCCTGGAGTAGGGACAGCCTGAACACTGAAGCTTTCTTT
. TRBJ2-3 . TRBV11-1 CASSLVREGGTDTQYF TGTGCCAGCAGCTTAGTACGGGAAGGGGGCACAGATACGCAGTATTTT
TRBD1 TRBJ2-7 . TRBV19 CASDRQGSEQYF TGTGCCAGTGATCGACAGGGAAGCGAGCAGTACTTC
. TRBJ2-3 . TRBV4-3 CASSQVGLSSTDTQYF TGCGCCAGCAGCCAAGTTGGACTTAGTAGCACAGATACGCAGTATTTT
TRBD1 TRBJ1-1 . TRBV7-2 CASRLWTGVNTEAFF TGTGCCAGCAGACTTTGGACAGGGGTGAACACTGAAGCTTTCTTT
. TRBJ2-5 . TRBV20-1 CSASGGETQYF TGCAGTGCTAGTGGAGGGGAGACCCAGTACTTC
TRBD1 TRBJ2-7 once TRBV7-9 CASSPTRGQDSYEQYF TGTGCCAGCAGCCCAACTCGGGGACAGGACTCCTACGAGCAGTACTTC
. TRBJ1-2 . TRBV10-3 CAISESNANYGYTF TGTGCCATCAGTGAGTCGAATGCTAACTATGGCTACACCTTC
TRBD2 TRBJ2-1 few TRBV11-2 CASSPLAGSYNEQFF TGTGCCAGCAGCCCCCTAGCGGGCTCCTACAATGAGCAGTTCTTC
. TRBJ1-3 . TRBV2 CASSELSLSGNTIYF TGTGCCAGCAGTGAATTGAGCCTCTCTGGAAACACCATATATTTT
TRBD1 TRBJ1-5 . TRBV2 CASRFDRGRSNQPQHF TGTGCCAGTAGATTCGACAGGGGCCGTAGCAATCAGCCCCAGCATTTT
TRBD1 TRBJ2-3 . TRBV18 CASSQGQGVTDTQYF TGTGCCAGCTCCCAGGGACAGGGGGTCACAGATACGCAGTATTTT